Following are 30 T cell receptor beta chains from one sample sequenced in a study of control samples from healthy donors and cancer patients. Some clones are missing from TCRdb's copy, which holds only in-frame ones; the method was immunoSEQ multiplex PCR. The table shows under 200,000 clones, with roughly 92% occurring only once. Sequenced material: blood. All receptors derive from a woman aged 25 to 39 in good health.

CDR3 DNA sequence: TGTGCCAGCAGTTACCCCCCTAGTTTTGGCACAGATACGCAGTATTTT. It encodes CASSYPPSFGTDTQYF. The genes are TRBV28 and TRBJ2-3; unclear D gene. Germline V gives CDR1 MDHEN, CDR2 SYDVKM. V lost 4 bases to trimming and J lost 1 base, with 15 bases between them. This CDR3 spans 16 amino acids.

This clone has just one count. J is TRBJ1-3 and V is TRBV5-4; D is uncertain. V dropped 0 bases and J dropped 4 bases, with 14 bases sitting between them. The V gene's germline CDR1 is SGHNT and CDR2 YYREEE (reference sequence). CDR3 length equals 16 residues. CDR3: CASSLVWAPRGNTIYF. The CDR3 DNA reads as TGTGCCAGCAGCTTGGTTTGGGCGCCGCGGGGAAACACCATATATTTT. Variable domain in full (rest from reference TRBV5-4 and TRBJ1-3): ETGVTQSPTHLIKTRGQQVTLRCSSQSGHNTVSWYQQALGQGPQFIFQYYREEENGRGNFPPRFSGLQFPNYSSELNVNALELDDSALYLCASSLVWAPRGNTIYFGEGSWLTVV.

The count of this clone is one. The chain recombines TRBV15 with TRBJ2-7; TRBD2 might be the D (6 bases). CDR1 LNHNV and CDR2 YYDKDF come from the germline V gene (reference sequence). This CDR3 has 14 amino acids. V lost 5 bases and J lost 5, with 16 bases in between. The CDR3 DNA sequence: TGTGCCACCAGCGGAGGGGCTCCCTCAGACGAGCAGTACTTC. Encoded protein: CATSGGAPSDEQYF.

The chain is built from TRBV5-1 and TRBJ2-7; 8 positions match TRBD2. Germline V gene data show CDR1 as SGHRS and CDR2 as YFSETQ. CDR3 length equals 14 residues. V gave up 1 base and J gave up 6 bases; unmatched junction bases: 6. CDR3 loop: CASSLPSGRSEQYF. The CDR3, as DNA: TGCGCCAGCAGCTTGCCCAGCGGGAGATCCGAGCAGTACTTC.

The rearrangement joins TRBV7-8 to TRBJ2-2; 7 bases fit TRBD1. The CDR3 runs 16 residues. The germline V gene encodes CDR1 SGHVS and CDR2 FQNEAQ. J gave up 4 bases and V 5 bases, and 10 bases lay outside the gene matches. The CDR3 spells CASSLGTASSTGELFF. CDR3 in DNA: TGTGCCAGCAGCCTGGGGACAGCCTCGAGCACCGGGGAGCTGTTTTTT.

The chain recombines TRBV20-1 with TRBJ2-7; a possible D gene is TRBD2 (6 bases). Germline values: CDR1 DFQATT, CDR2 SNEGSKA (reference sequence). This CDR3 has 14 residues. V dropped 3 bases and J dropped 2 bases, with 14 bases sitting between them. CDR3 sequence (DNA): TGCAGTGCTAGTGTACGGGAGCCCCCCTACGAGCAGTACTTC. Protein sequence: CSASVREPPYEQYF.

The chain recombines TRBV7-9 with TRBJ2-5; 8 bases are a match to TRBD2. The CDR3 extends over 14 amino acids. V was pared by 5 bases and J by 7 bases, with 9 bases of the junction left unmatched. The germline V gene has CDR1 SEHNR and CDR2 FQNEAQ (reference sequence). The CDR3 protein is CASSPTSVGATQYF. The CDR3 DNA sequence: TGTGCCAGCAGCCCGACTAGCGTGGGTGCGACCCAGTACTTC.

The V call is TRBV19, the J call TRBJ1-5; D is unclear. Trimming removed 6 bases at V and 0 bases at J, with 3 bases between. Germline values: CDR1 LNHDA, CDR2 SQIVND (reference sequence). This CDR3 comprises 12 residues. The CDR3 DNA sequence: TGTGCCAGTAGGGCTAGCAATCAGCCCCAGCATTTT. Amino acids: CASRASNQPQHF.

This rearrangement joins TRBV7-2 to TRBJ2-1, with D unclear. This CDR3 has 15 residues. The germline CDR1 and CDR2 sequences are SGHTA and FQGNSA. Trimming took 2 bases from V and 0 from J, leaving 8 bases between them. The CDR3 protein is CASSLQVYSYNEQFF. The DNA for the CDR3 is TGTGCCAGCAGCTTACAGGTTTACTCCTACAATGAGCAGTTCTTC. The variable domain in full, completed from reference TRBV7-2 and TRBJ2-1, reads GAGVSQSPSNKVTEKGKDVELRCDPISGHTALYWYRQSLGQGLEFLIYFQGNSAPDKSGLPSDRFSAERTGGSVSTLTIQRTQQEDSAVYLCASSLQVYSYNEQFFGPGTRLTVL.

The rearrangement uses TRBV28 and TRBJ2-7; 7 bases agree with TRBD1. J gave up 3 bases and V 6 bases, and 5 bases lay outside the gene matches. The CDR3 has 13 residues. The V gene's germline CDR1 is MDHEN and CDR2 SYDVKM. The CDR3 region has the DNA TGTGCCAGCAGCCCGGGACAGCACTACGAGCAGTACTTC. Its protein is CASSPGQHYEQYF.

The rearrangement joins TRBV27 to TRBJ1-5, with unresolved D. Germline V gives CDR1 MNHEY, CDR2 SMNVEV (reference sequence). The CDR3 runs 15 residues. Trimming removed 3 bases from V and 0 bases from J, with 9 bases in between. CDR3 DNA: TGTGCCAGCAGTTTTGCGGCCTATAGCAATCAGCCCCAGCATTTT. Amino acid sequence: CASSFAAYSNQPQHF.

The V and J genes are TRBV3-1 (or the pseudogene TRBV3-2) and TRBJ2-3; possible D gene TRBD2, 5 bases. Germline CDR1 reads LGHDT; CDR2 reads YNNKEL (reference sequence). This CDR3 is 15 amino acids long. Trimming left V 6 bases short and J 6 bases short, with 19 bases between. The CDR3: CASSPTKSVKDTQYF. The CDR3 DNA follows: TGTGCCAGCAGTCCGACTAAGTCAGTAAAGGATACGCAGTATTTT.

This chain connects TRBV14 to TRBJ2-7; no clear D. This CDR3 comprises 13 residues. Deletions cut 8 bases from V and 3 bases from J, with 14 bases between. Germline CDR1 reads SGHDN; CDR2 reads FVKESK. The CDR3 protein is CASSRSYIYEQYF. DNA of the CDR3: TGTGCCAGCTCAAGGTCTTATATCTACGAGCAGTACTTC.

The rearrangement links TRBV11-3 to TRBJ2-1; no definite D call. The CDR3 covers 13 residues. V was clipped by 0 bases and J by 5 bases, with 5 bases between them. Germline-derived CDR1 and CDR2 are SGHNT and YENEEA. DNA of the CDR3: TGTGCCAGCAGCTTAGAACTCGACAATGAGCAGTTCTTC. Translation gives CASSLELDNEQFF.

The rearrangement links TRBV28 to TRBJ1-1; TRBD1 aligns across 8 bases. V was clipped by 7 bases and J by 2 bases; unmatched bases: 15. The CDR3 length is 17 residues. Germline-derived CDR1 and CDR2 are MDHEN and SYDVKM. The CDR3 here is CASIVKGRGLSNTEAFF. DNA for the CDR3: TGTGCCAGCATCGTCAAGGGCAGGGGGCTTTCAAACACTGAAGCTTTCTTT.

The V call is TRBV28, the J call TRBJ2-1, with D maybe TRBD2 (6 bases). The V and J ends lost 6 bases and 0 bases respectively, with 15 bases between them. The CDR3 extends over 16 amino acids. CDR1 and CDR2 (germline): MDHEN, SYDVKM. The CDR3 DNA follows: TGTGCCAGCAGCCCGCCACGGGGGAGCTCCTACAATGAGCAGTTCTTC. Amino acid sequence: CASSPPRGSSYNEQFF.

The chain is built from TRBV12-2 and TRBJ2-5; the table's D gene call, TRBD2, was not cross checked with the DNA. TRBV12-2 is recorded as a pseudogene. The CDR3 runs 16 residues. DNA for the CDR3: TGTGCAAGTCGCTTCGCTAGCGGGAGGGCCCAAGAGACCCAGTACTTC. Protein product: CASRFASGRAQETQYF.

The V and J genes are TRBV3-1 (or the pseudogene TRBV3-2) and TRBJ2-7; D not resolved. Germline CDR1 is LGHDT and CDR2 is YNNKEL (reference sequence). Trimming cost V 1 base and J 6 bases, with 13 bases left between them. This CDR3 is 14 amino acids long. The DNA of the CDR3 is TGTGCCAGCAGCCAAGGTAGGCCCGCGACCGAGCAGTACTTC. This sequence encodes CASSQGRPATEQYF.

J is TRBJ1-1 and V is TRBV6-6; 10 nucleotides agree with TRBD1. With V trimmed by 10 bases and J by 3 bases, 11 bases remained unmatched. The CDR3 extends over 15 amino acids. Germline values: CDR1 MNHNY, CDR2 SVGAGI (reference sequence). As DNA, the CDR3 is TGTGCCACCGTCAGAGGAGGGACAGGGGACACTGAAGCTTTCTTT. Translating gives CATVRGGTGDTEAFF.

The chain recombines TRBV2 with TRBJ1-1; D ambiguous. CDR1 and CDR2 from the germline V gene are SNHLY and FYNNEI. Trimming cost V 10 bases and J 8 bases, with 20 bases left between them. The CDR3 has 13 amino acids. The CDR3 protein is CATRGWARAEAFF. The CDR3 DNA sequence: TGTGCCACCCGAGGTTGGGCCAGAGCGGAAGCTTTCTTT.

This clone was observed once. The rearrangement joins TRBV28 to TRBJ1-6; 9 bases agree with TRBD1. Germline V gives CDR1 MDHEN, CDR2 SYDVKM. There are 14 residues in the CDR3. J gave up 8 bases and V 7 bases, and 6 bases lay outside the gene matches. Here the CDR3 DNA reads TGTGCCAGCATACTGGGACAGGGAGATTCACCCCTCCACTTT. This codes for CASILGQGDSPLHF. The full variable domain, completed using reference TRBV28 and TRBJ1-6, is DVKVTQSSRYLVKRTGEKVFLECVQDMDHENMFWYRQDPGLGLRLIYFSYDVKMKEKGDIPEGYSVSREKKERFSLILESASTNQTSMYLCASILGQGDSPLHFGNGTRLTVT.

This chain links TRBV28 with TRBJ1-5; perhaps TRBD1 as D (5 bases). The V gene lost 3 bases and the J gene lost 4 bases, with 10 bases spanning the gap. Germline V lookup: CDR1 MDHEN, CDR2 SYDVKM. CDR3 length: 14 residues. The CDR3 bases are TGTGCCAGCAGTTTGGGGGGGGTAAATCAGCCCCAGCATTTT. It translates to CASSLGGVNQPQHF.

This sequence joins TRBV6-5 and TRBJ1-2; a weak D match, TRBD1 (5 bases). The CDR3 totals 15 residues. Germline lookup yields CDR1 MNHEY and CDR2 SVGAGI. Trimming stripped 0 bases from V and 10 bases from J, with 18 bases between. CDR3 coding DNA: TGTGCCAGCAGTTACTCGGAAGGGGCCGGAAATGCCTACACCTTC. Translating gives CASSYSEGAGNAYTF.

The chain has TRBV6-2 or TRBV6-3 and TRBJ2-1; no definite D call. Trimming left V 6 bases short and J 4 bases short, with 22 bases between. Germline values: CDR1 MNHEY, CDR2 SVGEGT. This CDR3 is built from 17 residues. The CDR3 DNA reads as TGTGCCAGCAGCCCCGCACGATCAGATCCCCAATACAATGAGCAGTTCTTC. This gives the protein CASSPARSDPQYNEQFF.

The chain joins TRBV27 to TRBJ2-3; TRBD2 is a possible D gene (5 bases). CDR1 is MNHEY, CDR2 SMNVEV, per germline (reference sequence). The CDR3 contains 18 residues. V lost 3 bases, J lost 0 bases, and 19 bases lay in between. The CDR3, as DNA: TGTGCCAGCAGTTTGGGGTCGACACTAGGGCTTAGCACAGATACGCAGTATTTT. It codes for CASSLGSTLGLSTDTQYF.

The chain carries TRBV7-9 and TRBJ2-1; 11 bases align to TRBD2. Germline CDR1 and CDR2: SEHNR and FQNEAQ (reference sequence). V lost 2 bases, J lost 7 bases, and 10 bases stayed unmatched. CDR3 length equals 17 residues. The CDR3: CASSLIAGGPVDNEQFF. In DNA, the CDR3 is TGTGCCAGCAGCTTAATAGCGGGAGGGCCGGTGGATAATGAGCAGTTCTTC.

This chain uses TRBV27 with TRBJ2-7, with D perhaps matching TRBD2 (6 bases). Trimming left V 3 bases short and J 7 bases short, with 13 bases between. The V gene's germline CDR1 is MNHEY and CDR2 SMNVEV (reference sequence). The CDR3 has 13 amino acids. The DNA for the CDR3 is TGTGCCAGCAGTTTGGCGGGGTTTGGGGAGCAGTACTTC. Translated: CASSLAGFGEQYF.

J is TRBJ2-5 and V is TRBV3-1 (or the pseudogene TRBV3-2); possible D gene TRBD2, 5 bases. V lost 0 bases to trimming and J lost 2 bases, with 7 bases between them. CDR3 length: 14 residues. Germline V gene lookup returns CDR1 LGHDT and CDR2 YNNKEL (reference sequence). The CDR3 nucleotides are TGTGCCAGCAGCCAAGAGAGCGGACAAGAGACCCAGTACTTC. Translating it yields CASSQESGQETQYF.

The gene calls are TRBV6-2 or TRBV6-3 and TRBJ1-5; D uncertain. Germline V gene data show CDR1 as MNHEY and CDR2 as SVGEGT. The CDR3 totals 12 residues. V shed 2 bases and J shed 6 bases, with 5 bases lying between them. CDR3 loop: CASSYHRQPQHF. The CDR3 DNA reads as TGTGCCAGCAGTTACCATCGTCAGCCCCAGCATTTT.

CDR3: CASSPSPGLAPDTQYF. DNA of the CDR3: TGTGCCAGCAGCCCAAGTCCGGGACTAGCGCCAGATACGCAGTATTTT. The chain joins TRBV4-2 to TRBJ2-3; 10 nucleotides match TRBD2. Germline values: CDR1 LGHNA, CDR2 YNFKEQ. Trimming at V came to 4 bases and at J to 4 bases, leaving 8 bases not matched to a gene. The CDR3 runs to 16 residues.